Here is one T cell receptor (beta chain) with its context. Its antigen has not been determined. Per-nucleotide qualities are absent, and no much larger clonotype sits a single base away. The library was generated by the immunoSEQ multiplex PCR assay. The study's own analysis went as follows. Preprocessing removed nonproductive sequences and CDR3s not starting with C, not ending with F or W, or shorter than 7 amino acids. The MANAFEST web app identified antigen-specific clonotypes based on expansion compared with the reference and other culture wells. A clone counted as positive if significantly expanded in 2 of 3 replicate wells versus the reference culture at FDR below 0.05. Positive clones also required significant expansion versus all other tandem wells and an odds ratio above 5. Pairwise Levenshtein distance, computed with the stringdist R package after three terminal residues were trimmed from each end, was used as the measure of CDR3 homology. TCRdb obtained this table from immuneACCESS and retained in-frame rearrangements with V and J assigned. These tables miss some clones; where compared with another copy, unresolved V genes account for less than half of the shortfall, and the remainder is unexplained. The V and J calls and clone size were taken over from that table, and D and trimming were inferred from the DNA. The sample data list some 30,000 clones, and roughly four fifths of these were observed just once. The top ten clones comprise 20% of the sample.

This sample is drawn from a study of CD4 T cells in relation to SARS-CoV-2 and coronaviruses (dated by TCRdb to the early 2020s). Some background on the complete study: In the ViraFEST assay, PBMCs were cultured with antigen for approximately eleven days, after which TCR beta CDR3s were sequenced to identify clonal expansions specific to the antigen. An HIV-1 Nef peptide pool or a no-peptide culture served as the negative reference condition. Shared crossreactive spike epitopes were mapped to their HLA restriction using patient-derived lymphoblastoid cell lines. The study assessed, at the TCR clonotype level, memory CD4+ T cell crossreactivity between SARS-CoV-2 and common cold coronavirus spike proteins. The Adaptive Biotechnologies TCR-sequencing kit was used for samples from a few pre-COVID donors and for the naive versus memory experiments, whereas the other data were Illumina-based. For other donors in the study, expansion assays were sequenced with a different, Illumina-based TCR-beta assay. Points the paper makes about the study in general: Because the crossreactivity analysis focused on spike protein, crossreactivity against other viral proteins was not assessed. The study was limited by small numbers of patients and tested TCRs. Memory CD4+ clonotypes crossrecognizing SARS-CoV-2 and at least one common cold coronavirus spike were found in roughly 59% of donors. Significantly weaker SARS-CoV-2-driven expansion was shown by crossreactive clones than by monoreactive clones, consistent with antigenic imprinting. No donor contributed both pre-pandemic and post-infection samples, which limited tracing the source of pre-existing responses.

CD4+ T cells from unexposed donors were collected before the COVID-19 pandemic (2011-2018). Following 10 days of culture, the EasySep CD4+ T cell isolation kit was used to isolate CD4+ T cells. Unexposed donor CD4+ T cells were tested for reactivity to SARS-CoV-2 S and N and four common cold coronavirus spike pools, as cell number allowed. Each well received over 1.5 million PBMCs, cultured in IMDM supplemented with around 5% human AB serum and roughly 9.5 IU/ml IL-2. Half of the culture medium was replaced with fresh IL-2-containing medium on days 3 and 7. Each peptide culture condition was generally run in triplicate replicate wells. Leukapheresis product for the unexposed donors was bought commercially. Ficoll-Paque PLUS gradient centrifugation was used to isolate PBMCs from either whole blood or leukapheresis product. PBMCs were either used fresh in the expansion assay or cryopreserved at -140 degrees C. The QIAamp Micro DNA Kit was used to extract genomic DNA from the CD4+ T cells.

The germline V gene encodes CDR1 SGHAT and CDR2 FQNNGV. Its CDR3 holds 13 amino acids, cysteine through phenylalanine. The retained sequence is limited to the CDR3, 39 bases, with the frame set at the first base. The junction carries 9 bases between V and J, which are trimmed by 3 bases and 3 bases respectively. Recombination connected TRBV11-2 to TRBJ2-7; matching of 6 bases hints at TRBD1 as the D gene. The receptor was derived from a human donor in good health. Sequencing was carried out using CD4+ T cells from PBMCs, cultured in vitro. The DNA sequence is given as TGTGCCAGCAGCTTCCGACAGGACTACGAGCAGTACTTC. Its translation reads: CASSFRQDYEQYF. The full variable domain, with segments outside the CDR3 supplied by the reference TRBV11-2 and TRBJ2-7 proteins, appears as EAGVAQSPRYKIIEKRQSVAFWCNPISGHATLYWYQQILGQGPKLLIQFQNNGVVDDSQLPKDRFSAERLKGVDSTLKIQPAKLEDSAVYLCASSFRQDYEQYFGPGTRLTVT.